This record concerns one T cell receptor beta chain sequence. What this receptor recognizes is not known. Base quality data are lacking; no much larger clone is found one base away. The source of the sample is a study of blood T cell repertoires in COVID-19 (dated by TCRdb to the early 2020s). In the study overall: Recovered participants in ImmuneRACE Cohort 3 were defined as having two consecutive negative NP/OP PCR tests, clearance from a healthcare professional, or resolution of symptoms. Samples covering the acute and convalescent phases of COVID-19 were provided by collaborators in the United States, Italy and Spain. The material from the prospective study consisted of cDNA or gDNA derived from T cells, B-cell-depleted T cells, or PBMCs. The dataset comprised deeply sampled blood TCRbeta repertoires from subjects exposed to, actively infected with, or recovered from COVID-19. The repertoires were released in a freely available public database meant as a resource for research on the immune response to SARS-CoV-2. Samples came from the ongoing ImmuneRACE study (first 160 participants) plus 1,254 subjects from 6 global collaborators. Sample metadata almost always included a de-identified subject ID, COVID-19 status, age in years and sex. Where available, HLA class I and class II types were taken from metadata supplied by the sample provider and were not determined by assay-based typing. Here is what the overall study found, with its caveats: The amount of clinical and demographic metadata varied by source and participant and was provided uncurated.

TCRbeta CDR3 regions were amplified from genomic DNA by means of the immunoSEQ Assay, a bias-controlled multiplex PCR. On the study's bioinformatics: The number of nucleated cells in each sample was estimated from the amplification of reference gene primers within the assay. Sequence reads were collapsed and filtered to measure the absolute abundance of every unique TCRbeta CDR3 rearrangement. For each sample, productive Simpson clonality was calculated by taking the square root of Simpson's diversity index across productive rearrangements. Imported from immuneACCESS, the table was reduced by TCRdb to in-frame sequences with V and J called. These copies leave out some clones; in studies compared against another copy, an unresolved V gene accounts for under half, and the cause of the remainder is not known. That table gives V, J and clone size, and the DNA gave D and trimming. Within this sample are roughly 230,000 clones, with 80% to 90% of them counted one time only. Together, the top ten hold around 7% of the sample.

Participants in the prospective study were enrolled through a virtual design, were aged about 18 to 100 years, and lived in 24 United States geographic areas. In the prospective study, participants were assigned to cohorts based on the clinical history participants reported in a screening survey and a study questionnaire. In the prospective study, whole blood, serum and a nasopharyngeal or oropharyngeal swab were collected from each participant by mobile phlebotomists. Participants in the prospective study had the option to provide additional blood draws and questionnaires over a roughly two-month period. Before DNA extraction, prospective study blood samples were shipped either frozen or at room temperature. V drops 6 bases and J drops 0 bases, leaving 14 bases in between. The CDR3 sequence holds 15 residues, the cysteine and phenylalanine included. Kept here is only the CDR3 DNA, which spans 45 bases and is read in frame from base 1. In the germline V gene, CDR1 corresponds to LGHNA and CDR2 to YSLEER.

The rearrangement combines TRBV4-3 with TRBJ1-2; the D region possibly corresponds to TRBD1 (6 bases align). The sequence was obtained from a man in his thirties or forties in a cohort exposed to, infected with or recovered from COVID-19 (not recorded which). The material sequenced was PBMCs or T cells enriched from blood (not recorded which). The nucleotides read TGCGCCAGCAGACCGACAGGTCATTCTAACTATGGCTACACCTTC. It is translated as CASRPTGHSNYGYTF.